Listed below are T cell receptor beta chains from one sample, sequenced in a study of blood T cells in healthy people across ages. TCRdb ran MiXCR on the 5' RACE reads and lists one entry per CDR3 protein. The table has about 1.4 million distinct CDR3 sequences, approximately 59% seen once. Material: blood. These receptors came from a man between 18 and 35 years old in good health. CDR3s include the opening cysteine and the closing phenylalanine or tryptophan. The order of the fields is D gene, clone size, J gene, V gene, CDR3 protein, CDR3 DNA. The D gene is left open where the match is weak. Expanded clones are given a class, and other clones once, few, many or no size at all.

TRBD2 | - | TRBJ2-3 | TRBV20-1 | CSTTGLAGDTFTDTQYF | TGCAGTACTACGGGACTAGCGGGAGACACATTCACAGATACGCAGTATTTT
- | few | TRBJ2-4 | TRBV14 | CASSQGRNAKNIQYF | TGTGCCAGCAGCCAAGGGAGAAATGCCAAAAACATTCAGTACTTC
- | - | TRBJ2-7 | TRBV4-1 | CASSQDQLGASLYEQYF | TGCGCCAGCAGCCAAGATCAGTTGGGCGCCAGTCTCTACGAGCAGTACTTC
- | - | TRBJ1-1 | TRBV4-1 | CASSQVKGTEAFF | TGCGCCAGCAGCCAAGTTAAAGGCACTGAAGCTTTCTTT
TRBD2 | - | TRBJ2-2 | TRBV2 | CASRLLRTSGDGNTGELFF | TGTGCCAGCAGGTTACTTCGGACTAGCGGAGATGGGAACACCGGGGAGCTGTTTTTT
- | - | TRBJ1-1 | TRBV6-5 | CASSSSSGVTEAFF | TGTGCCAGCAGTTCATCATCAGGGGTTACTGAAGCTTTCTTT
TRBD1 | few | TRBJ2-1 | TRBV7-7 | CASSRDRVSYNEQFF | TGTGCCAGCAGCCGAGACAGGGTATCCTACAATGAGCAGTTCTTC
- | - | TRBJ1-2 | TRBV7-9 | CASSPRDGALGYTF | TGTGCCAGCAGCCCGAGGGACGGGGCTTTAGGCTACACCTTC
- | - | TRBJ1-2 | TRBV5-4 | CATTYARRGYTF | TGTGCCACGACCTACGCCAGGCGTGGCTACACCTTC
- | few | TRBJ1-4 | TRBV2 | CASTGFSREKLFF | TGTGCCAGCACGGGATTCTCTCGGGAAAAACTGTTTTTT
TRBD1 | few | TRBJ2-7 | TRBV7-9 | CASSLVLGRGLPYEQYF | TGTGCCAGCAGCTTAGTTCTGGGCAGGGGGCTCCCCTACGAGCAGTACTTC
- | few | TRBJ1-1 | TRBV20-1 | CSARPGQNTEAFF | TGCAGTGCTAGACCAGGACAGAACACTGAAGCTTTCTTT
- | - | TRBJ2-2 | TRBV12-3/TRBV12-4 | CASTSSPQNTGELFF | TGTGCCAGCACCTCAAGTCCGCAGAACACCGGGGAGCTGTTTTTT
TRBD2 | - | TRBJ2-1 | TRBV6-5 | CASSYRSGGPTYNEQFF | TGTGCCAGCAGTTACCGTAGCGGGGGCCCGACCTACAATGAGCAGTTCTTC
- | - | TRBJ2-1 | TRBV4-1 | CASSFPSRGAGEQFF | TGCGCCAGCAGCTTCCCAAGCAGGGGGGCGGGTGAGCAGTTCTTC
- | few | TRBJ2-5 | TRBV12-3/TRBV12-4 | CASSLGQREYF | TGTGCCAGCAGTTTAGGACAAAGAGAGTACTTC
- | - | TRBJ2-6 | TRBV7-9 | CASSSLPWTRKSSGANVLTF | TGTGCCAGCAGCTCCCTACCATGGACAAGGAAAAGCTCTGGGGCCAACGTCCTGACTTTC
- | - | TRBJ2-7 | TRBV7-7 | CASSLAQGFGNEQYF | TGTGCCAGCAGCTTAGCCCAGGGGTTCGGGAACGAGCAGTACTTC
TRBD2 | - | TRBJ2-1 | TRBV20-1 | CSARKTSGSGREQFF | TGCAGTGCTAGGAAGACTAGCGGGAGCGGGAGGGAGCAGTTCTTC
TRBD2 | - | TRBJ2-1 | TRBV4-2 | CASSRLAGSSYNEQFF | TGTGCCAGCAGCCGGTTAGCGGGAAGCTCCTACAATGAGCAGTTCTTC
- | - | TRBJ2-5 | TRBV20-1 | CSARPSLALQETQYF | TGCAGTGCTAGACCCTCTTTGGCTCTCCAAGAGACCCAGTACTTC
TRBD1 | - | TRBJ1-1 | TRBV27 | CVSRRGVESTEAFF | TGTGTCAGCCGCAGGGGGGTAGAGAGCACTGAAGCTTTCTTT
TRBD1 | - | TRBJ2-7 | TRBV28 | CTSSLPTGETTYEQYF | TGTACCAGCAGTTTACCTACAGGGGAAACTACCTACGAGCAGTACTTC
- | many | TRBJ2-1 | TRBV5-1 | CASSLGRGNEQFF | TGTGCCAGCAGCCTAGGCAGGGGCAATGAGCAGTTCTTC
- | - | TRBJ2-3 | TRBV4-3 | CASSQDQTPTAGDTQYF | TGCGCCAGCAGCCAAGATCAGACCCCCACCGCTGGAGATACGCAGTATTTT
- | - | TRBJ2-7 | TRBV4-1 | CASSQVVGHEQYF | TGCGCCAGCAGCCAAGTGGTAGGTCACGAGCAGTACTTC
TRBD1 | - | TRBJ2-5 | TRBV2 | CASRKGQGIREQYF | TGTGCCAGCAGAAAGGGACAGGGAATTCGGGAGCAGTACTTC
- | - | TRBJ1-1 | TRBV5-1 | CASSLSGYTEAFF | TGTGCCAGCAGCTTATCGGGGTACACTGAAGCTTTCTTT
- | - | TRBJ1-5 | TRBV2 | CASRGQIHNQPQHF | TGTGCCAGCAGAGGACAGATCCACAATCAGCCCCAGCATTTT
TRBD2 | - | TRBJ2-3 | TRBV5-1 | CASSLELAGARDTQYF | TGCGCCAGCAGCTTGGAACTAGCGGGAGCTAGAGATACGCAGTATTTT
- | - | TRBJ1-2 | TRBV29-1 | CSVEWGINGYTF | TGCAGCGTTGAATGGGGAATTAATGGCTACACCTTC
TRBD2 | - | TRBJ2-1 | TRBV19 | CASSIDGGAYNEQFF | TGTGCCAGTAGTATAGACGGGGGGGCCTACAATGAGCAGTTCTTC
- | few | TRBJ2-5 | TRBV14 | CASSRSVLETQYF | TGTGCCAGCAGCCGCAGCGTTTTGGAGACCCAGTACTTC
- | once | TRBJ1-1 | TRBV4-1 | CASSQNTGFTEAFF | TGCGCCAGCAGCCAAAACACAGGTTTCACTGAAGCTTTCTTT
TRBD2 | few | TRBJ2-5 | TRBV4-1 | CASSHAGTTIETQYF | TGCGCCAGCAGCCACGCCGGGACTACCATCGAGACCCAGTACTTC
TRBD1 | - | TRBJ2-2 | TRBV6-2/TRBV6-3 | CASGTGGLGELFF | TGTGCCAGTGGGACAGGGGGCCTCGGGGAGCTGTTTTTT
- | - | TRBJ2-1 | TRBV10-3 | CAIRWDKAYNEQFF | TGTGCCATCAGGTGGGACAAAGCCTACAATGAGCAGTTCTTC
- | - | TRBJ2-7 | TRBV6-2/TRBV6-3 | CASSYLGPLSEQYF | TGTGCCAGCAGTTACCTGGGACCTCTGTCGGAGCAGTACTTC
- | - | TRBJ1-2 | TRBV6-6 | CASSYSGGRDGYTF | TGTGCCAGCAGTTACTCAGGGGGGCGGGATGGCTACACCTTC
- | - | TRBJ2-3 | TRBV25-1 | CASSESQGLTDTQYF | TGTGCCAGCAGTGAATCTCAGGGTCTAACAGATACGCAGTATTTT
TRBD1 | - | TRBJ1-4 | TRBV29-1 | CSVAGGTTNEKLFF | TGCAGCGTGGCAGGGGGCACAACTAATGAAAAACTGTTTTTT
- | - | TRBJ2-1 | TRBV4-1 | CASSQVDNNEQFF | TGCGCCAGCAGCCAAGTGGATAACAATGAGCAGTTCTTC
TRBD2 | few | TRBJ2-1 | TRBV2 | CASSKAGLAYNEQFF | TGTGCCAGCAGTAAAGCGGGACTAGCATACAATGAGCAGTTCTTC
TRBD1 | - | TRBJ2-5 | TRBV2 | CARQQDRAEEQYF | TGTGCCAGGCAACAGGACAGGGCTGAAGAGCAGTACTTC